The 17 T cell receptor beta chains below come from one sample, sequenced in a study of CD8 T cells in ankylosing spondylitis. Study-wide points: What seemed typical of ankylosing spondylitis blood was a TCR beta motif built from roughly eight highly homologous variants.

TCRdb recomputed calls from the 5' RACE reads with MiXCR, one row per CDR3 protein. The data hold about 480,000 distinct CDR3 sequences, with under 20% observed a single time. Their specific antigens are unknown. The sample taken for sequencing was blood, either unsorted or a sorted T cell fraction (not recorded which). These receptor sequences come from a male donor with ankylosing spondylitis.

The J gene is TRBJ2-3, the V gene TRBV5-1; 11 nucleotides agree with TRBD1. The V gene's germline CDR1 is SGHRS and CDR2 YFSETQ. Germline trimming cut 0 bases from V and 4 bases from J; bases unmatched to any gene: 7. This CDR3 comprises 17 residues. The CDR3 sequence is CASSLGRTGGLADTQYF. CDR3 nucleotide sequence: TGCGCCAGCAGCTTGGGTAGGACAGGGGGCCTTGCAGATACGCAGTATTTT.

This clonotype was detected a few times. V usage is TRBV14 and J usage is TRBJ2-5; D may be TRBD1 (6 bases). V was clipped by 6 bases and J by 1 base, with 15 bases between them. CDR1 is SGHDN, CDR2 FVKESK, per germline. The CDR3 totals 15 residues. CDR3 sequence: CASSPAQGFQETQYF. CDR3 DNA sequence: TGTGCCAGCAGTCCTGCACAGGGTTTCCAAGAGACCCAGTACTTC.

The chain combines TRBV4-1 with TRBJ2-7; D may be TRBD2 (5 bases). The CDR3 covers 15 residues. Trimming removed 0 bases at V and 0 bases at J, with 9 bases between. Germline V lookup: CDR1 MGHRA, CDR2 YSYEKL. The CDR3 coding sequence is TGCGCCAGCAGCCAAGAAGGACTGCACTCCTACGAGCAGTACTTC. Its protein is CASSQEGLHSYEQYF.

This sequence joins TRBV29-1 and TRBJ1-1; D is undetermined. The CDR3 loop spans 11 amino acids. V shed 7 bases and J shed 7 bases, with 13 bases lying between them. The V gene's germline CDR1 is SQVTM and CDR2 ANQGSEA. CDR3 DNA sequence: TGCAGCGCCGCAAGAGGGATTGAAGCTTTCTTT. Protein sequence: CSAARGIEAFF.

J is TRBJ2-1 and V is TRBV20-1; D is unclear. The ends were cut back, 3 bases at V and 9 bases at J, with 9 bases in the middle. The CDR3 extends over 11 amino acids. CDR1 and CDR2 (germline): DFQATT, SNEGSKA (reference sequence). The CDR3 loop reads CSASSVFEQFF. For the CDR3, the DNA is TGCAGTGCTAGTTCGGTGTTTGAGCAGTTCTTC.

The sample holds a few counts of this clonotype. The J gene is TRBJ1-5, the V gene TRBV6-2 or TRBV6-3; D unclear. From germline, CDR1 is MNHEY and CDR2 SVGEGT. CDR3 length equals 14 residues. Trimming took off 4 bases at V and 6 bases at J, with 13 bases between the two ends. The CDR3 DNA is TGTGCCAGCAGTTTAAAGGGTTCGGTTCAGCCCCAGCATTTT. It specifies CASSLKGSVQPQHF.

At least ten counts were recorded for this clonotype. This chain links TRBV12-3 or TRBV12-4 with TRBJ1-1; 7 nucleotides match TRBD1. V was clipped by 2 bases and J by 9 bases; unmatched bases: 12. The CDR3 is made up of 15 amino acids. CDR3 region: CASSLMRQGGPKAFF. The CDR3 DNA reads as TGTGCCAGCAGTTTAATGAGACAGGGAGGCCCTAAAGCTTTCTTT.

The V gene is TRBV28, the J gene TRBJ2-5; a possible D gene is TRBD1 (6 bases). The CDR3 covers 13 residues. CDR1 is MDHEN, CDR2 SYDVKM, per germline. The V end lost 2 bases, the J end lost 6 bases, and 10 bases lay between the germline ends. This CDR3 reads CASSLQGRQTQYF. The CDR3 bases are TGTGCCAGCAGTTTACAGGGGCGGCAGACCCAGTACTTC.

The chain links TRBV2 to TRBJ1-5; D is ambiguous. CDR3 length: 15 residues. Germline CDR1 SNHLY, CDR2 FYNNEI. Trimming removed 4 bases at V and 4 bases at J, with 14 bases between. In DNA, the CDR3 is TGTGCCAGCAGTGCGGGCAGGACGCAAAATCAGCCCCAGCATTTT. It is translated as CASSAGRTQNQPQHF.

This clonotype was observed at least ten times. The CDR3 loop reads CASSKRTGVVVGQPQHF. The CDR3 nucleotides are TGTGCCAGCAGTAAACGGACAGGGGTAGTGGTAGGTCAGCCCCAGCATTTT. The chain combines TRBV12-3 or TRBV12-4 with TRBJ1-5, with TRBD1 matching over 9 bases. The V and J ends lost 5 bases and 6 bases, in that order; junction bases with no gene match: 14. The CDR3 extends over 17 amino acids.

The rearrangement links TRBV20-1 to TRBJ2-1, with D uncertain. Per germline, CDR1 DFQATT and CDR2 SNEGSKA (reference sequence). The CDR3 spans 15 residues. Trimming shortened V by 2 bases and J by 1 base, and 12 bases separated the two germline ends. The CDR3 DNA reads as TGCAGTGCTAGATCGGGCAGTACGTCCTACAATGAGCAGTTCTTC. Translating it yields CSARSGSTSYNEQFF.

Comment on this clonotype: It may be a read error: a sequence one base away is much more abundant. V gene TRBV12-3 or TRBV12-4 combines with J gene TRBJ2-7, with D tentatively TRBD1 (7 bases). The CDR3 totals 13 residues. The V and J ends lost 8 bases and 0 bases respectively, with 11 bases between them. The CDR3 DNA is TGTGCCAGCGGAGGGGACAGCTCCTACGAGCAGTACTTC. Amino acids: CASGGDSSYEQYF.

This clonotype was counted a few times. The rearrangement uses TRBV21-1 and TRBJ1-1; TRBD1 is taken as the D call from the table, unchecked against the DNA. TRBV21-1 is listed as a pseudogene. The CDR3 is 15 amino acids. The CDR3 here is CASSKDPDAETEAFF. The CDR3 DNA is TGTGCCAGCAGCAAGGACCCGGACGCGGAGACTGAAGCTTTCTTT.

The chain carries TRBV3-1 and TRBJ2-2, with 10 bases aligning to TRBD2. The CDR3 runs 18 residues. Germline V gives CDR1 LGHDT, CDR2 YNNKEL (reference sequence). Trimming at V came to 2 bases and at J to 6 bases, leaving 12 bases not matched to a gene. CDR3 protein: CASSQISGRAFGSGELFF. The CDR3 DNA sequence: TGTGCCAGCAGCCAAATAAGCGGGAGGGCCTTCGGGTCCGGGGAGCTGTTTTTT.

This chain links TRBV30 with TRBJ2-7; the D is unclear. Germline V lookup: CDR1 GTSNPN, CDR2 SVGIG (reference sequence). The CDR3 loop spans 11 amino acids. V was trimmed by 2 bases and J by 9 bases, leaving 11 bases between them. CDR3 sequence: CAWSSNAGQYF. The CDR3 nucleotides read TGTGCCTGGAGTTCCAATGCTGGGCAGTACTTC.

At least ten counts were recorded for this clonotype. This chain uses TRBV10-3 with TRBJ2-1, with D possibly TRBD2 on 6 matching bases. V gave up 2 bases and J gave up 4 bases, with 9 bases separating them. CDR3 length: 14 amino acids. Germline CDR1 ENHRY, CDR2 SYGVKD. CDR3 protein: CAISEIAEYNEQFF. The CDR3 coding sequence is TGTGCCATCAGTGAGATAGCGGAGTACAATGAGCAGTTCTTC.

This clonotype was seen at least ten times. The V and J genes are TRBV29-1 and TRBJ2-5; 11 nucleotides agree with TRBD1. V shed 4 bases, J shed 1 base, and the junction held 8 bases outside the gene matches. Germline lookup yields CDR1 SQVTM and CDR2 ANQGSEA. The CDR3 contains 16 residues. The CDR3 protein is CSVVGTGGVPQETQYF. CDR3 DNA sequence: TGCAGCGTTGTGGGGACAGGGGGTGTCCCCCAAGAGACCCAGTACTTC.